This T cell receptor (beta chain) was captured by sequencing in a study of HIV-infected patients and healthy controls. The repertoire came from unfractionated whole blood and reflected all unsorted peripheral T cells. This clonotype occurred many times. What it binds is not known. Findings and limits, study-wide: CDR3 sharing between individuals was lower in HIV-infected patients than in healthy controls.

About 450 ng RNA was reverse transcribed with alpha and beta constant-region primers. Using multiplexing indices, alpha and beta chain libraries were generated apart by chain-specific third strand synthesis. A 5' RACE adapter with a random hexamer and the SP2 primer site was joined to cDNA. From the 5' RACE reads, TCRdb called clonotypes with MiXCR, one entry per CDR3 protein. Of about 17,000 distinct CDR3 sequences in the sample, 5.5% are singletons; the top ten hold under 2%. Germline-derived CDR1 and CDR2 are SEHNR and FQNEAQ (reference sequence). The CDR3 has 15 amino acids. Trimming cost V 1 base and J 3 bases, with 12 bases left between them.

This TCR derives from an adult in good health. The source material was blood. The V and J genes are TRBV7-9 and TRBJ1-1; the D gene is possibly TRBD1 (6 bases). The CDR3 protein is CASSLVVGADTEAFF. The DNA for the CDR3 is TGTGCCAGCAGCTTAGTTGTGGGGGCGGACACTGAAGCTTTCTTT.